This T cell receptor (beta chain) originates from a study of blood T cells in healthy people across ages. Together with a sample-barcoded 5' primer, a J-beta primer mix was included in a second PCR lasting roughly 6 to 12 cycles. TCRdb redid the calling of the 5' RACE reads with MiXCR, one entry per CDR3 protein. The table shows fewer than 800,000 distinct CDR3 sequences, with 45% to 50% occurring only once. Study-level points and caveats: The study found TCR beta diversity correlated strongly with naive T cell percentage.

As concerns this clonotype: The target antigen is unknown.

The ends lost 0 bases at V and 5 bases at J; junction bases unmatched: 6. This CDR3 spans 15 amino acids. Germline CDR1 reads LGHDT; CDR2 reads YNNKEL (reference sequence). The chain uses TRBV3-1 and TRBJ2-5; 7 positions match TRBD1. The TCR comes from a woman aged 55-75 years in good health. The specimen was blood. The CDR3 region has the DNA TGTGCCAGCAGCCAAGATCAAGGGGGCGGGGAGACCCAGTACTTC. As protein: CASSQDQGGGETQYF.